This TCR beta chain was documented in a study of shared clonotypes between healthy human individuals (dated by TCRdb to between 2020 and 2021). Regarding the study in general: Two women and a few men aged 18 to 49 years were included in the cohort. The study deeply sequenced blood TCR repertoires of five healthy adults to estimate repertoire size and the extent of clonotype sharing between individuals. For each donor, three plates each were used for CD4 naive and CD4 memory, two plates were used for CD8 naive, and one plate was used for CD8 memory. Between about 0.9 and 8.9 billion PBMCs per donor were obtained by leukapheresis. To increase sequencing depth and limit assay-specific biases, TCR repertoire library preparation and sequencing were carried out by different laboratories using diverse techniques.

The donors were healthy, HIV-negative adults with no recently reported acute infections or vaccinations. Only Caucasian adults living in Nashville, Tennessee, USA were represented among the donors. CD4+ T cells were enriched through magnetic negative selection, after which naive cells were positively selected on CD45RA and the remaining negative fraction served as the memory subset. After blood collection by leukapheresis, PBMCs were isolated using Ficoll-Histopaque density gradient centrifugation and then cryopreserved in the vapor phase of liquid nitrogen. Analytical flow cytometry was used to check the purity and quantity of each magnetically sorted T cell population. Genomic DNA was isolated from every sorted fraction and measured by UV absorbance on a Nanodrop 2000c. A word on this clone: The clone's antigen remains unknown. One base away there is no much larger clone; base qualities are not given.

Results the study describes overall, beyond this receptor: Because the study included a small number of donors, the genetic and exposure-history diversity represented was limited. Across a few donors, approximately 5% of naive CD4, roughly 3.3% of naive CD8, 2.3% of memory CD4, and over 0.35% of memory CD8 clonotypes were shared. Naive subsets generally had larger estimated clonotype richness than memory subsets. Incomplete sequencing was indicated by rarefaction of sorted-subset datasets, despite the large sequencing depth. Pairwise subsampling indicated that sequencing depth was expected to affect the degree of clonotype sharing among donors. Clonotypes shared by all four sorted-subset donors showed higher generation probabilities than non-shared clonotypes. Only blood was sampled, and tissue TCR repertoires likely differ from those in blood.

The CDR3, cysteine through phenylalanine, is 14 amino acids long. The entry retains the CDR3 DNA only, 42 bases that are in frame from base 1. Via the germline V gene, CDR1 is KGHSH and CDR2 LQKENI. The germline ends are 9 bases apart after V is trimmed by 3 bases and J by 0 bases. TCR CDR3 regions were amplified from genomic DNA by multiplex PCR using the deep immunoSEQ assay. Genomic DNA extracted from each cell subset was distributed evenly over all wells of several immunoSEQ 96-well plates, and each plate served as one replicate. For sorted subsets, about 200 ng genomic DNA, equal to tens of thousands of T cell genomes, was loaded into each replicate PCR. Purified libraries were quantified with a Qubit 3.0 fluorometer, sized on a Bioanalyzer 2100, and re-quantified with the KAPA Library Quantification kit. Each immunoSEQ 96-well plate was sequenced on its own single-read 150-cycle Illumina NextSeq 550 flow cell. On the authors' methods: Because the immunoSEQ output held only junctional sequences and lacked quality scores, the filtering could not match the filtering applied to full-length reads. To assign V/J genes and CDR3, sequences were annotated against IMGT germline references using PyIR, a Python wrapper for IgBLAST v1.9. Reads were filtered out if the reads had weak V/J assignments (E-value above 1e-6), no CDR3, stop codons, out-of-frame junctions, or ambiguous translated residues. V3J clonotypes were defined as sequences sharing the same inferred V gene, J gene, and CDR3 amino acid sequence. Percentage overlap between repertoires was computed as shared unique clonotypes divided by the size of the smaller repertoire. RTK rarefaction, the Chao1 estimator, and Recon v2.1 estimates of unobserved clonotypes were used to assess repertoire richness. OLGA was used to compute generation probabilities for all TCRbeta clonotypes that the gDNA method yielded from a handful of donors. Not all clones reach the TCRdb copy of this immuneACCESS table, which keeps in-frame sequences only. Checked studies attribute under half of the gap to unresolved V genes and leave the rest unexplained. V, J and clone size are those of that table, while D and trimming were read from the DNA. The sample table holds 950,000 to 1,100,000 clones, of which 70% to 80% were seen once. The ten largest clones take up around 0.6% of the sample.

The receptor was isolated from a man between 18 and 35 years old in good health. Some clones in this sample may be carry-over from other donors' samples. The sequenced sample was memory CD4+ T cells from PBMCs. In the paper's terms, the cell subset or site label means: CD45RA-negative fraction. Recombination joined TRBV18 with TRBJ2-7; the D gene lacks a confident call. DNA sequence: TGTGCCAGCTCACCGAGTGGCTACTCCTACGAGCAGTACTTC. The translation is CASSPSGYSYEQYF.